These T cell receptor beta chains were read from a single sample in a study of OX40 agonist ivuxolimab in advanced cancers. Assay: immunoSEQ multiplex PCR; the TCRdb copy retains only in-frame clones and omits some. This sample carries approximately 33,000 clones, 85% to 95% of them seen once, and the ten largest clones take about a quarter. The source material was CD4+ or CD8+ T cells sorted from blood, sampled in a trial of the OX40 agonist ivuxolimab. These TCRs come from an adult with an advanced solid tumor such as melanoma, head and neck, liver or kidney cancer. CDR3s include the opening cysteine and the closing phenylalanine or tryptophan. D genes are given only for firm matches. A row's size may be missing; if present it is once, few, many or a size class.

TRBD2 TRBJ2-5 TRBV2 . CASSEGLAGIETQYF TGTGCCAGCAGTGAAGGGCTAGCGGGAATCGAGACCCAGTACTTC
. TRBJ2-7 TRBV4-1 . CASSQVEGPTYEQYF TGCGCCAGCAGCCAAGTCGAGGGCCCCACCTACGAGCAGTACTTC
. TRBJ1-3 TRBV19 once CASTTSPGSRNLGNTIYF TGTGCCAGTACTACCAGCCCGGGTTCTAGAAATCTGGGAAACACCATATATTTT
. TRBJ1-3 TRBV2 . CASSEDHSGNTIYF TGTGCCAGCAGTGAGGACCACTCTGGAAACACCATATATTTT
. TRBJ2-7 TRBV27 . CASSLSPSAVAYEQYF TGTGCCAGCAGTTTATCCCCCTCGGCTGTGGCCTACGAGCAGTACTTC
. TRBJ2-1 TRBV5-3 . CARSSRDIGHNEQFF TGTGCCAGAAGCTCCCGGGACATTGGCCACAATGAGCAGTTCTTC
. TRBJ2-7 TRBV4-1 . CASSQDSLAISYEQYF TGCGCCAGCAGCCAAGATAGCCTAGCGATCTCCTACGAGCAGTACTTC
. TRBJ2-3 TRBV28 . CASETGNLRTDTQYF TGTGCCAGCGAAACAGGAAACCTGCGCACAGATACGCAGTATTTT
. TRBJ2-7 TRBV7-9 . CASSPLDGQLSYEQYF TGTGCCAGCAGCCCCTTGGACGGGCAGCTCTCCTACGAGCAGTACTTC
TRBD1 TRBJ2-7 TRBV30 . CAWSGRTGRGYEQYF TGTGCCTGGAGTGGCAGGACAGGGCGGGGATACGAGCAGTACTTC
TRBD2 TRBJ2-5 TRBV11-2 . CASSLAGVLGETQYF TGTGCCAGCAGCTTGGCGGGAGTTTTAGGAGAGACCCAGTACTTC
. TRBJ2-7 TRBV30 . CAWSEGLGVIPDYEQYF TGTGCCTGGAGTGAAGGCCTAGGGGTGATCCCGGACTACGAGCAGTACTTC
. TRBJ1-4 TRBV28 . CASRVLGSDEKLFF TGTGCCAGCAGAGTTCTGGGTTCGGATGAAAAACTGTTTTTT
. TRBJ2-3 TRBV18 . CASSPSPGLGDTQYF TGTGCCAGCTCACCCTCGCCGGGTCTAGGAGATACGCAGTATTTT
. TRBJ2-7 TRBV5-1 . CASSFWGSSYEQYF TGCGCCAGCAGCTTTTGGGGGAGCTCCTACGAGCAGTACTTC
. TRBJ1-1 TRBV2 few CASSPYRSEAFF TGTGCCAGCAGTCCCTATCGAAGTGAAGCTTTCTTT
TRBD1 TRBJ2-2 TRBV6-5 . CASSWTGTGELFF TGTGCCAGCAGTTGGACAGGGACCGGGGAGCTGTTTTTT
. TRBJ2-2 TRBV19 . CASRGNTGELFF TGTGCCAGTAGAGGAAACACCGGGGAGCTGTTTTTT
. TRBJ1-2 TRBV2 few CASVDEGGHGYTF TGTGCCAGCGTCGACGAAGGGGGACATGGCTACACCTTC
. TRBJ2-6 TRBV7-3 . CASSFGSGLTF TGTGCCAGCAGCTTTGGGTCAGGGCTGACTTTC
. TRBJ2-7 TRBV30 . CAWSRVGPYEQYF TGTGCCTGGAGCCGAGTTGGCCCGTACGAGCAGTACTTC
TRBD1 TRBJ1-2 TRBV5-4 . CASSWGQEYYGYTF TGTGCCAGCAGCTGGGGACAGGAGTACTATGGCTACACCTTC
. TRBJ1-5 TRBV19 . CASSISGGRDQPQHF TGTGCCAGTAGTATCTCAGGAGGCAGGGATCAGCCCCAGCATTTT
TRBD2 TRBJ2-1 TRBV18 once CASSPEGLASNEQFF TGTGCCAGCTCACCGGAGGGACTAGCATCCAATGAGCAGTTCTTC
. TRBJ1-5 TRBV9 once CASSVTGQGQPQHF TGTGCCAGCAGCGTTACAGGGCAGGGACAGCCCCAGCATTTT
TRBD2 TRBJ2-2 TRBV5-1 . CASSLESLAGTGELFF TGCGCCAGCAGCTTGGAGTCTCTAGCGGGGACCGGGGAGCTGTTTTTT
. TRBJ2-1 TRBV29-1 . CSYLRASYNEQFF TGCAGCTACCTCCGGGCCAGCTACAATGAGCAGTTCTTC
. TRBJ2-6 TRBV19 . CASSITSGANVLTF TGTGCCAGTAGTATAACTTCTGGGGCCAACGTCCTGACTTTC
. TRBJ2-2 TRBV5-4 . CASSEEARGGELFF TGTGCCAGCAGCGAGGAAGCACGGGGCGGGGAGCTGTTTTTT
. TRBJ2-1 TRBV25-1 . CASRTGYEQFF TGTGCCAGCAGAACAGGGTATGAGCAGTTCTTC
. TRBJ2-3 TRBV9 once CASSVGLVGGDTQYF TGTGCCAGCAGCGTAGGTTTGGTTGGAGGAGATACGCAGTATTTT
. TRBJ2-7 TRBV4-1 . CASSQDEGIRGTEQYF TGCGCCAGCAGCCAAGATGAGGGAATAAGAGGAACCGAGCAGTACTTC
. TRBJ1-2 TRBV27 . CASSFGPYEGGYGYTF TGTGCCAGCAGTTTCGGCCCCTATGAGGGGGGCTATGGCTACACCTTC
TRBD2 TRBJ2-1 TRBV7-2 . CASSSPTSGRNEQFF TGTGCCAGCAGCTCACCGACTAGCGGGAGGAATGAGCAGTTCTTC
. TRBJ1-4 TRBV19 . CASSHLFLATNEKLFF TGTGCCAGTAGTCACCTCTTTTTGGCAACTAATGAAAAACTGTTTTTT
. TRBJ2-7 TRBV5-1 . CASSLEAGTYEQYF TGCGCCAGCAGCTTGGAGGCGGGGACCTACGAGCAGTACTTC
. TRBJ2-3 TRBV5-6 . CASSLVPTSTDTQYF TGTGCCAGCAGCTTGGTACCTACTAGCACAGATACGCAGTATTTT
TRBD1 TRBJ2-5 TRBV6-6 . CASRTGLETQYF TGTGCCAGCAGGACAGGGCTGGAGACCCAGTACTTC
TRBD1 TRBJ2-5 TRBV5-4 . CASSLVSTGGLRTQYF TGTGCCAGCAGCTTGGTTAGCACAGGGGGTCTTCGGACCCAGTACTTC
. TRBJ2-7 TRBV18 . CASSPPEQAFSYEQYF TGTGCCAGCTCACCACCGGAACAGGCCTTTTCCTACGAGCAGTACTTC
TRBD2 TRBJ2-3 TRBV10-2 . CASRALAGAPDTQYF TGCGCCAGCAGGGCCCTAGCGGGAGCTCCCGATACGCAGTATTTT
TRBD2 TRBJ2-3 TRBV30 . CAWSVASGSTDTQYF TGTGCCTGGAGTGTTGCTAGCGGCAGCACAGATACGCAGTATTTT
. TRBJ2-2 TRBV7-3 . CASSLTKGSVGGELFF TGTGCCAGCAGCTTAACGAAGGGGTCCGTTGGCGGGGAGCTGTTTTTT
. TRBJ1-5 TRBV5-6 . CASSNPGDQPQHF TGTGCCAGCAGCAACCCAGGGGATCAGCCCCAGCATTTT
. TRBJ1-1 TRBV5-1 . CASSSTTANTEAFF TGCGCCAGCAGCTCAACGACAGCGAACACTGAAGCTTTCTTT
. TRBJ1-1 TRBV6-1 . CASSAPTGLGTEAFF TGTGCCAGCAGTGCACCGACTGGGCTGGGAACTGAAGCTTTCTTT
. TRBJ1-6 TRBV25-1 . CASSEFGGTAWDSPLHF TGTGCCAGCAGTGAATTCGGCGGGACCGCCTGGGATTCACCCCTCCACTTT
. TRBJ2-4 TRBV7-9 . CASTPTAQLKNIQYF TGTGCCAGCACCCCGACCGCGCAGCTGAAAAACATTCAGTACTTC
. TRBJ1-5 TRBV28 . CASSTGQGSANQPQHF TGTGCCAGCAGTACAGGGCAGGGGTCGGCCAATCAGCCCCAGCATTTT
. TRBJ2-1 TRBV7-9 . CASSLGGLINEQFF TGTGCCAGCAGCTTAGGGGGACTCATCAATGAGCAGTTCTTC
TRBD1 TRBJ2-7 TRBV11-2 . CASTGTGAEQYF TGTGCCAGCACCGGGACAGGGGCCGAGCAGTACTTC
. TRBJ2-1 TRBV5-6 . CASSLVGRLGDEQFF TGTGCCAGCAGCTTAGTAGGCCGCCTCGGGGATGAGCAGTTCTTC
TRBD1 TRBJ2-7 TRBV6-5 . CASKTGGGNEQYF TGTGCCAGCAAGACAGGGGGCGGGAACGAGCAGTACTTC
. TRBJ2-1 TRBV11-2 . CASSLDLYNEQFF TGTGCCAGCAGCTTAGATTTGTACAATGAGCAGTTCTTC
. TRBJ1-2 TRBV7-2 . CASSLSGVGYTF TGTGCCAGCAGCTTATCAGGGGTCGGCTACACCTTC
. TRBJ2-3 TRBV7-9 once CASITGYTQYF TGTGCCAGCATCACAGGGTATACGCAGTATTTT
. TRBJ1-2 TRBV6-6 . CASSYGLNNYGYTF TGTGCCAGCAGTTACGGTCTGAATAACTATGGCTACACCTTC
. TRBJ2-7 TRBV27 . CASSEVGGLAYEQYF TGTGCCAGCAGCGAGGTAGGCGGGCTAGCCTACGAGCAGTACTTC
. TRBJ1-1 TRBV5-4 . CASSSLGADTEAFF TGTGCCAGCAGCTCCCTCGGGGCGGACACTGAAGCTTTCTTT
. TRBJ1-4 TRBV4-1 . CASSQALSEKLFF TGCGCCAGCAGCCAAGCATTAAGCGAAAAACTGTTTTTT